The T cell receptor (beta chain) described here comes from a study of T cell responses to AZD1222 COVID-19 vaccine. Some clones are missing from TCRdb's copy, which holds only in-frame ones; the method was immunoSEQ multiplex PCR. The table has more than 85,000 clones, around 87% seen once; the top ten hold 4.4%. About this clone itself: Its antigen is still unknown.

The ends were cut back, 4 bases at V and 3 bases at J, with 10 bases in the middle. The germline gives CDR1 SNHLY, CDR2 FYNNEI. The CDR3 covers 14 residues. Whole-study results and caveats: Along spike, vaccine-associated CD4 TCRs were found throughout, with dominance at 160-218 and 743-854. Donors in the cohort were predominantly white British and more often female, and clonal diversity was possibly underestimated.

This sequence originates from an adult who received the AZD1222 COVID-19 vaccine. Sequenced material: peripheral blood, taken 28 days after the second AZD1222 dose. The V gene is TRBV2, the J gene TRBJ1-5; tentative D call: TRBD1 (6 bases). The CDR3 here is CASSGQEYNQPQHF. The CDR3 region has the DNA TGTGCCAGCAGTGGACAGGAGTACAATCAGCCCCAGCATTTT.